This T cell receptor beta chain was obtained from a study of blood T cells in healthy people across ages. Study-wide points: Strong correlation existed between TCR beta diversity and naive T cell percentage.

The second PCR ran about 6 to 12 cycles with a sample-barcoded 5' primer and J-beta primers. Each of the cDNA molecules was tagged by a template-switch adaptor with 12 random nucleotides. TCRdb re-called the 5' RACE reads through MiXCR, storing one row per CDR3 protein. The sample contains 1.5 million to 1.8 million distinct CDR3 sequences, 40% to 45% of which appear only once. Concerning this clonotype itself: Its antigen remains unknown.

The source is a woman between 18 and 29 years old in good health. The sample was blood.

CDR3 protein: CASSTGNGNTIYF. In DNA, the CDR3 is TGTGCCAGCAGCACGGGGAACGGAAACACCATATATTTT. The V gene is TRBV7-2, the J gene TRBJ1-3; D is uncertain. This CDR3 is built from 13 residues. Germline lookup yields CDR1 SGHTA and CDR2 FQGNSA. Trimming left V 5 bases short and J 4 bases short, with 9 bases between.